This T cell receptor (beta chain) was documented in a study of early T cells in non-severe SARS-CoV-2 infection. Study details: With bulk RNA from unsorted whole blood as input, sequencing yielded unpaired chains.

Each cDNA molecule carried a unique molecular identifier. Via MiXCR, TCRdb re-called the 5' RACE reads, giving one row per CDR3 protein. The sample has about 80,000 distinct CDR3 sequences; roughly 13% are singletons. This clonotype was seen a handful of times. The target antigen is unknown. Whole-study findings and limits: Comparison of clonotypes with VDJdb favored anti-spike CD8 responses while missing private and CD4 specificities.

Germline CDR1 reads LGHNA; CDR2 reads YNFKEQ. The V end lost 5 bases, the J end lost 10 bases, and 21 bases lay between the germline ends. The CDR3 covers 16 residues. The sequence was obtained from an adult who was a healthcare worker with PCR-confirmed SARS-CoV-2 infection or an uninfected control (not recorded which). The V call is TRBV4-2, the J call TRBJ1-6; no clear D. Source material: whole blood. The CDR3 nucleotides read TGTGCCAGCAGCAAAATCACGGGTGTTGACGGATCACCCCTCCACTTT. Its protein is CASSKITGVDGSPLHF.